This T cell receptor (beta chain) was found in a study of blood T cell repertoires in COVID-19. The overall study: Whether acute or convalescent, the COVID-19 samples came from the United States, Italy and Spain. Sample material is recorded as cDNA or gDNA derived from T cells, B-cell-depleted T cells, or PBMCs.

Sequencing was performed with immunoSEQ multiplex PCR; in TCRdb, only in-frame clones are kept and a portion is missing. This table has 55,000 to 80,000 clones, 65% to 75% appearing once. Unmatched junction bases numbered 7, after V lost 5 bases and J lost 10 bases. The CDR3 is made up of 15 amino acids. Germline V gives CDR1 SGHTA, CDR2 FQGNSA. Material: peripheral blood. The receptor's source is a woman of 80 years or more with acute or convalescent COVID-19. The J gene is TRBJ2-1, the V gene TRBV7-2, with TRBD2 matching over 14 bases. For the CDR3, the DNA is TGTGCCAGCAGCCCAGGACTAGCGGGAGGAAGGGAGCAGTTCTTC. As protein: CASSPGLAGGREQFF.